This T cell receptor beta chain was sequenced in a study of shared clonotypes between healthy human individuals. Study-wide background: Researchers drew samples from a couple of women and a few men aged 18 to 49.

Execution of the assay was at deep level. Each PCR replicate from the sorted subsets contained 200 to 250 ng DNA, which is about 30,000 T cell genomes. Sequencing was performed with immunoSEQ multiplex PCR; in TCRdb, only in-frame clones are kept and a portion is missing. The top ten hold more than 0.065% of the sample, which has 190,000 or so clones, 90% to 95% seen once. CDR1 SGHVS and CDR2 FNYEAQ come from the germline V gene. This CDR3 is built from 14 residues. Unmatched junction bases numbered 6, after V lost 4 bases and J lost 5 bases. This TCR derives from a young woman in good health. Source material: naive CD4+ T cells sorted from blood. As to subset: CD45RA+ positively selected. The rearrangement joins TRBV7-6 to TRBJ2-7, with 9 bases lining up with TRBD1. The CDR3 bases are TGTGCCAGCAGCTGGAGGACAGGGGACAACGAGCAGTACTTC. Protein: CASSWRTGDNEQYF.